Each of the 10 T cell receptor beta chains below was sequenced from the same sample in a study of shared clonotypes between healthy human individuals. The data were produced by immunoSEQ multiplex PCR, yet TCRdb's version contains in-frame clones alone and is incomplete. The repertoire has around 1,900,000 clones, about 93% of them found once; the top ten carry more than 1.5%. The naive CD8 fraction comprised CD45RO-negative cells positively selected for CCR7 and excluded terminally differentiated effector memory CD45RA+ cells. Sequenced: naive CD8+ T cells from PBMCs. These receptors were obtained from a man younger than 35 in good health. Some clones in this sample may be carry-over from other donors' samples.

The rearrangement uses TRBV27 and TRBJ2-7, with D tentatively TRBD1 or TRBD2 (5 bases each). Between the trimmed V and J ends, which lost 4 bases and 5 bases, there was a span of 15 bases. Looked up from germline, CDR1 is MNHEY and CDR2 is SMNVEV (reference sequence). This CDR3 spans 14 amino acids. The CDR3 DNA sequence: TGTGCCAGCAGTTCTGGGGGATGGGCCCACGAGCAGTACTTC. Translating it yields CASSSGGWAHEQYF.

The rearrangement uses TRBV27 and TRBJ2-2, with 8 nucleotides matching TRBD2. Trimming removed 1 base from V and 6 bases from J; junction bases left unmatched: 7. The CDR3 contains 16 residues. Germline V CDR1 and CDR2: MNHEY, SMNVEV (reference sequence). This chain's CDR3 is CASSLLAGAGAGELFF. CDR3 DNA sequence: TGTGCCAGCAGTTTATTGGCGGGAGCGGGAGCCGGGGAGCTGTTTTTT.

This clone was observed a single time. The J gene is TRBJ2-1, the V gene TRBV28, with 9 nucleotides matching TRBD1. V was clipped by 3 bases and J by 4 bases; unmatched bases: 4. From germline, CDR1 is MDHEN and CDR2 SYDVKM. The CDR3 is made up of 15 amino acids. CDR3 bases: TGTGCCAGCAGTTTGGAACAGGGGGCTTACAATGAGCAGTTCTTC. Protein sequence: CASSLEQGAYNEQFF.

The genes are TRBV10-1 and TRBJ2-7; D ambiguous. The germline V gene has CDR1 WNHNN and CDR2 SYGVQD (reference sequence). This CDR3 spans 15 amino acids. Trimming shortened V by 6 bases and J by 2 bases, and 17 bases separated the two germline ends. CDR3 bases: TGCGCCAGCAGCATCGGACCATCTTACCCCTACGAGCAGTACTTC. This translates into CASSIGPSYPYEQYF.

The chain is built from TRBV27 and TRBJ2-3, with D maybe TRBD2 (6 bases). V shed 2 bases and J shed 4 bases, with 19 bases lying between them. This CDR3 spans 17 amino acids. Germline V lookup: CDR1 MNHEY, CDR2 SMNVEV (reference sequence). CDR3 region: CASSLGEKAPGADTQYF. CDR3 nucleotide sequence: TGTGCCAGCAGTTTAGGGGAGAAAGCACCGGGGGCAGATACGCAGTATTTT.

J is TRBJ1-2 and V is TRBV7-8; the D gene is possibly TRBD1 (5 bases). Trimming left V 1 base short and J 8 bases short, with 17 bases between. Germline CDR1 SGHVS, CDR2 FQNEAQ. CDR3 length: 15 residues. CDR3 loop: CASSLVEAGQKGYTF. The DNA for the CDR3 is TGTGCCAGCAGCTTAGTTGAGGCGGGGCAAAAGGGCTACACCTTC.

This rearrangement joins TRBV27 to TRBJ2-7, with 7 bases identical to TRBD1. The trim removed 8 bases at V and 2 bases at J, leaving 6 bases unmatched. Germline V gives CDR1 MNHEY, CDR2 SMNVEV (reference sequence). This CDR3 has 13 amino acids. For the CDR3, the DNA is TGTGCCAGCGGACTTGGACAGGCCTACGAGCAGTACTTC. Its protein is CASGLGQAYEQYF.

Of note for this clone: The identical CDR3 is also encoded by other nucleotide sequences in the sample. The rearrangement uses TRBV14 and TRBJ2-7, with no clear D. CDR1 is SGHDN and CDR2 is FVKESK in the germline V gene. V lost 4 bases, J lost 2 bases, and 9 bases lay in between. The CDR3 is made up of 13 amino acids. CDR3 nucleotide sequence: TGTGCCAGCAGCCCTGGGTCTACCTACGAGCAGTACTTC. Protein sequence: CASSPGSTYEQYF. Full variable domain (rest looked up from reference TRBV14 and TRBJ2-7): EAGVTQFPSHSVIEKGQTVTLRCDPISGHDNLYWYRRVMGKEIKFLLHFVKESKQDESGMPNNRFLAERTGGTYSTLKVQPAELEDSGVYFCASSPGSTYEQYFGPGTRLTVT.

The V call is TRBV11-2, the J call TRBJ2-1; TRBD1 agrees at 11 bases. Germline V gene sequence: CDR1 SGHAT, CDR2 FQNNGV. J was trimmed by 6 bases and V by 4 bases; bases with no gene match: 8. CDR3 length: 16 residues. The CDR3 DNA is TGTGCCAGCAGCTCCCCGGGACAGGGGGAGGGCAATGAGCAGTTCTTC. Translation: CASSSPGQGEGNEQFF.

Comment on this clone: Other nucleotide sequences from this sample produce the same CDR3. The V and J genes are TRBV7-2 and TRBJ2-7; D gene uncertain. Germline CDR1 SGHTA, CDR2 FQGNSA. This CDR3 is 11 amino acids long. V lost 4 bases to trimming and J lost 2 bases, with 3 bases between them. The DNA for the CDR3 is TGTGCCAGCAGCTCAACCTACGAGCAGTACTTC. Its protein is CASSSTYEQYF.